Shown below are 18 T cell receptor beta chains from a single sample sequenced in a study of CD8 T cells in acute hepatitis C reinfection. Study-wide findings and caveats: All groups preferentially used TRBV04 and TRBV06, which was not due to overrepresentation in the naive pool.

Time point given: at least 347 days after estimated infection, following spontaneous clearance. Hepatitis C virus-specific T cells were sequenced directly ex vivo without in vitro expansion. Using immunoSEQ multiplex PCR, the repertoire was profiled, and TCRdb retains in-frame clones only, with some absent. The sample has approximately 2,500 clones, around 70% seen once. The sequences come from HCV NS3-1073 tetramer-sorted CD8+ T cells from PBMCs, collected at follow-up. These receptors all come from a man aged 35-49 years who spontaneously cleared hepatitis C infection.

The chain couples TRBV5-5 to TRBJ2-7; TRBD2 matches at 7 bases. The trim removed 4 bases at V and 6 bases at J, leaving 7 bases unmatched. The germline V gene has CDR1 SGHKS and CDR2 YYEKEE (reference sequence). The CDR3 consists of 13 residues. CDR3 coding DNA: TGTGCCAGCAGCCAAGAAGCGGGGAGCGAGCAGTACTTC. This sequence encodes CASSQEAGSEQYF.

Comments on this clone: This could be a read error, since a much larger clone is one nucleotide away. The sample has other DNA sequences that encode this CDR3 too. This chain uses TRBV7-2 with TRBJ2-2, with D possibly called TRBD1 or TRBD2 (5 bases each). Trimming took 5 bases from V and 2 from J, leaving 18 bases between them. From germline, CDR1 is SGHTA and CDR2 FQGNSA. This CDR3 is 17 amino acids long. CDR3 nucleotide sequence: TGTGCCAGCAGCCAAGAACCCGGGGCCCCCAACACCGGGGAGCTGTTTTTT. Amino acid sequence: CASSQEPGAPNTGELFF.

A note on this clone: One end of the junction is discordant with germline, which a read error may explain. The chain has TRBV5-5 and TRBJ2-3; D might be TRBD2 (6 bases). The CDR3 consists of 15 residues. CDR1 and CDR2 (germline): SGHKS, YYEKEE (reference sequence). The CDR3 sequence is CASSQVTGEPDTQYF. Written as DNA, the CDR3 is TGCGCCAGCAGCCAAGTGACGGGGGAGCCAGATACGCAGTATTTT.

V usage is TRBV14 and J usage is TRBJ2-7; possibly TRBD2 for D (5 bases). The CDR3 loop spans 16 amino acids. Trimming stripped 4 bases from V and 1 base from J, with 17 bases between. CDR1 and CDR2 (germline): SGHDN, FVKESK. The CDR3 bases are TGTGCCAGCAGCCTTATTGGAACAGAGGGTTCCTACGAGCAGTACTTC. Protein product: CASSLIGTEGSYEQYF.

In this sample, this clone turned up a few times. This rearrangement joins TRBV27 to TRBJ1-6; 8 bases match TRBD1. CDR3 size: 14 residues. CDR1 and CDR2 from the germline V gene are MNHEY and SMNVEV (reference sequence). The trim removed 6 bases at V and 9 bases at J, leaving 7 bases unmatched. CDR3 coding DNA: TGTGCCAGCAGGAGTCGACAGGGGCTTTCACCCCTCCACTTT. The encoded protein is CASRSRQGLSPLHF.

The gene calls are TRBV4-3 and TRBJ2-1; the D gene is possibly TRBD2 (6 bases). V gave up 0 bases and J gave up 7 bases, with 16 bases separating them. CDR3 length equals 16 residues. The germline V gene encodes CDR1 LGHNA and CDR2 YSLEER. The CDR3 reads CASSQDGRPGVNEQFF. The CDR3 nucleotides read TGCGCCAGCAGCCAAGATGGAAGACCGGGGGTAAATGAGCAGTTCTTC.

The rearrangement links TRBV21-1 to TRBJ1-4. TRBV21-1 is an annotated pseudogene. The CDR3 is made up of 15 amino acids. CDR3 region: CASSKVAAPNEKLFF. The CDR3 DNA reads TGTGCCAGCAGCAAAGTAGCGGCCCCGAATGAAAAACTGTTTTTT.

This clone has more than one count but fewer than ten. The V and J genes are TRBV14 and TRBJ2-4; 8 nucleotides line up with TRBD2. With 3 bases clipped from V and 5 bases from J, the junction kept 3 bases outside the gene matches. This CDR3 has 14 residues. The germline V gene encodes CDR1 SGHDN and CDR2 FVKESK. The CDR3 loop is CASSHPTSENIQYF. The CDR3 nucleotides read TGTGCCAGCAGCCACCCGACTAGCGAAAACATTCAGTACTTC.

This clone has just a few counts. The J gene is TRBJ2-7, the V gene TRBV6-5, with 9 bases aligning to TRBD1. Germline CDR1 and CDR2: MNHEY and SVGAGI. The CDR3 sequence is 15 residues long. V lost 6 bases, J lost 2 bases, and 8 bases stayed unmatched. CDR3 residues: CASSLDRGRAYEQYF. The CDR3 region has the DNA TGTGCCAGCAGCCTCGACAGGGGGAGGGCCTACGAGCAGTACTTC.

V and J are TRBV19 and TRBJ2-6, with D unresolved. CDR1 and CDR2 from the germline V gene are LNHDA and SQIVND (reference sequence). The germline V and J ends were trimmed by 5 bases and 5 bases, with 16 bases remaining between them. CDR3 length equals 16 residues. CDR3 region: CASSLVTQSRANVLTF. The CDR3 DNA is TGTGCCAGTAGTCTCGTGACACAAAGTCGGGCCAACGTCCTGACTTTC.

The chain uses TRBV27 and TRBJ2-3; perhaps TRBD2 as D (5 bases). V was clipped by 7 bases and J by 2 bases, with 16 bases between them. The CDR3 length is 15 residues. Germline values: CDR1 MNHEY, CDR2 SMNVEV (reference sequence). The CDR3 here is CASMERGWVTDTQYF. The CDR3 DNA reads TGTGCCAGCATGGAACGGGGATGGGTCACAGATACGCAGTATTTT.

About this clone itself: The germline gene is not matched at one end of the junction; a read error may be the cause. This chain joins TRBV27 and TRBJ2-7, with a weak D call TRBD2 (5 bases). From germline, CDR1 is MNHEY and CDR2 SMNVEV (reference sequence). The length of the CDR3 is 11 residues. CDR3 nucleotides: TGCGCCGCGGGCGACACCTACGAGCAGTACTTC. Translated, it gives CAAGDTYEQYF.

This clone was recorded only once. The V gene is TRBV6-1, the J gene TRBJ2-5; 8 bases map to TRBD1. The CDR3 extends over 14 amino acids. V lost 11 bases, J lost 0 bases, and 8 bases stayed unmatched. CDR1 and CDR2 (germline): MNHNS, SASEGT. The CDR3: CAGDRGSYQETQYF. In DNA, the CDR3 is TGTGCCGGTGACAGGGGATCGTACCAAGAGACCCAGTACTTC.

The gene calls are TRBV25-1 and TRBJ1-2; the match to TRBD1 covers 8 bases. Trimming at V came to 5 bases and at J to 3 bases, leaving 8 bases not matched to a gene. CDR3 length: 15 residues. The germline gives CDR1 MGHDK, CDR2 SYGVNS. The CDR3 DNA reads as TGTGCCAGCAGTTCACCCGGGACAGGTTACTATGGCTACACCTTC. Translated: CASSSPGTGYYGYTF.

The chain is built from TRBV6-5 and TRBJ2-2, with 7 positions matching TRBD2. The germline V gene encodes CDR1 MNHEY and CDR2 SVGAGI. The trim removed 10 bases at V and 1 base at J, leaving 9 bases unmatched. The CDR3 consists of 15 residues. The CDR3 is CATNRGDLNTGELFF. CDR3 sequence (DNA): TGTGCCACCAACCGGGGGGATTTGAACACCGGGGAGCTGTTTTTT.

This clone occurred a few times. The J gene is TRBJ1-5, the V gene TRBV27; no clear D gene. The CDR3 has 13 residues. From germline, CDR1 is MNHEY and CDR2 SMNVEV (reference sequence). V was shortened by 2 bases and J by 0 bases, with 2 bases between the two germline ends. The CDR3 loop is CASSLGSNQPQHF. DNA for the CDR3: TGTGCCAGCAGTTTAGGTAGCAATCAGCCCCAGCATTTT.

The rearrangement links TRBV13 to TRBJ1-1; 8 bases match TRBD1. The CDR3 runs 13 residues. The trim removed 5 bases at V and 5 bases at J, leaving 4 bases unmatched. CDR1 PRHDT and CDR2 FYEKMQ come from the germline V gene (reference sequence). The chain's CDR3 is CASSQNRGTEAFF. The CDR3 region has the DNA TGTGCCAGCAGCCAAAACAGGGGGACTGAAGCTTTCTTT.

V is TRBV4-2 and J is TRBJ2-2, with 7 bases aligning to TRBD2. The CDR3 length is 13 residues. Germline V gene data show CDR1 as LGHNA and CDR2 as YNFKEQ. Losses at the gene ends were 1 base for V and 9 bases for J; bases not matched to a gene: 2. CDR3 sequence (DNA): TGTGCCAGCAGCCAAGGACTAGCACGGGAGCTGTTTTTT. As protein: CASSQGLARELFF.